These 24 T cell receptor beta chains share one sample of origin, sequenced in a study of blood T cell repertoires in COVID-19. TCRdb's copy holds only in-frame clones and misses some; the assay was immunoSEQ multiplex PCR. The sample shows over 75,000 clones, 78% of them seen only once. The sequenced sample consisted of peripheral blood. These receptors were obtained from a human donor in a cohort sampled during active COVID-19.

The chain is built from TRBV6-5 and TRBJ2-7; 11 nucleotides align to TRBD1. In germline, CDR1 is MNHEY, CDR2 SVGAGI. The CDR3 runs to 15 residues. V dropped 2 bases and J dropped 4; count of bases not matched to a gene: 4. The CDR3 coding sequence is TGTGCCAGCAGTTACGCGGGGACAGGGGGTTACGAGCAGTACGTC. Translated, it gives CASSYAGTGGYEQYV.

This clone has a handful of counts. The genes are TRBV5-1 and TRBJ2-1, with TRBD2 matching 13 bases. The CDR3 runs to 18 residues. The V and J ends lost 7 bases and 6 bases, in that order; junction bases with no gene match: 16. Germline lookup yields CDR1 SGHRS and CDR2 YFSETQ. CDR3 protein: CASRRTSGSNVMGNEQFF. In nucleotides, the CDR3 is TGCGCCAGCCGGAGGACTAGCGGGAGTAACGTTATGGGCAATGAGCAGTTCTTC.

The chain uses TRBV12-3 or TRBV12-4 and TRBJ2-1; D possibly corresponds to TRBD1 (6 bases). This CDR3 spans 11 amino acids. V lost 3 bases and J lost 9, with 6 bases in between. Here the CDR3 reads CASSFRGEQFF. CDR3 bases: TGTGCCAGCAGTTTCAGGGGTGAGCAGTTCTTC.

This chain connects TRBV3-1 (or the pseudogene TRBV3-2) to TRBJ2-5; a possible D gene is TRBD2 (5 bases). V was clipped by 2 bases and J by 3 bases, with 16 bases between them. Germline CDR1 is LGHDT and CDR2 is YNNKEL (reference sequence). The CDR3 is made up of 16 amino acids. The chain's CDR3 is CASSQREGLRKETQYF. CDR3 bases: TGTGCCAGCAGCCAACGAGAGGGTCTCAGGAAAGAGACCCAGTACTTC.

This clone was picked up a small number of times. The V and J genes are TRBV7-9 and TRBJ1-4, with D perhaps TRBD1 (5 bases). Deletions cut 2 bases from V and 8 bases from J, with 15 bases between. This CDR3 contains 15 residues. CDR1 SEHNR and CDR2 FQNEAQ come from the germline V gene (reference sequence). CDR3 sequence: CASSLKRLNREKLFF. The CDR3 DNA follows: TGTGCCAGCAGCTTAAAGCGTCTGAACAGGGAAAAACTGTTTTTT. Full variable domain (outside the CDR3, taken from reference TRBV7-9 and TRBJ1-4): DTGVSQNPRHKITKRGQNVTFRCDPISEHNRLYWYRQTLGQGPEFLTYFQNEAQLEKSRLLSDRFSAERPKGSFSTLEIQRTEQGDSAMYLCASSLKRLNREKLFFGSGTQLSVL.

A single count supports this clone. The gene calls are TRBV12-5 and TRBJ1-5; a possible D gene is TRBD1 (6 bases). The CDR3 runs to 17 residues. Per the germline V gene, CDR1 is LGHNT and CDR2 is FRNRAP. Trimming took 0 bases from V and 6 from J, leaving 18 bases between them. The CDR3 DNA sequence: TGTGCTAGTGGTTTGGTACTCGGGGGGGGCCGGTCTCAGCCCCAGCATTTT. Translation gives CASGLVLGGGRSQPQHF.

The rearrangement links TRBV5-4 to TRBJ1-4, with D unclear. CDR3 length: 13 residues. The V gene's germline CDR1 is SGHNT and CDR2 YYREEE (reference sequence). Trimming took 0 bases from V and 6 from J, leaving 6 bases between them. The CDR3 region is CASSLGRDEKLFF. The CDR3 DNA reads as TGTGCCAGCAGCTTGGGGCGGGATGAAAAACTGTTTTTT. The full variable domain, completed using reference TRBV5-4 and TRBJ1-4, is ETGVTQSPTHLIKTRGQQVTLRCSSQSGHNTVSWYQQALGQGPQFIFQYYREEENGRGNFPPRFSGLQFPNYSSELNVNALELDDSALYLCASSLGRDEKLFFGSGTQLSVL.

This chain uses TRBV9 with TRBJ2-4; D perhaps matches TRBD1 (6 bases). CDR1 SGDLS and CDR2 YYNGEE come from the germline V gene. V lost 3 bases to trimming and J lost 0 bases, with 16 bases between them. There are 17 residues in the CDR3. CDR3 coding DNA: TGTGCCAGCAGCGGGCCGAGGACAGATTTAGCCAAAAACATTCAGTACTTC. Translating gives CASSGPRTDLAKNIQYF.

CDR3 sequence (DNA): TGTGCCATCAGAATCCGGGACAGGGTTGATGGCTACACCTTC. It codes for CAIRIRDRVDGYTF. The rearrangement links TRBV10-3 to TRBJ1-2; 9 bases match TRBD1. Germline V CDR1 and CDR2: ENHRY, SYGVKD. Trimming at V came to 6 bases and at J to 6 bases, leaving 8 bases not matched to a gene. The length of the CDR3 is 14 residues.

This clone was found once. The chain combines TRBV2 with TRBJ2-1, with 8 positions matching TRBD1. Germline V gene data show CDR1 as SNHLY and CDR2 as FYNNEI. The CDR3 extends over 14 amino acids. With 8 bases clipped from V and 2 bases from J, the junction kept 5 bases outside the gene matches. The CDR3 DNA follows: TGTGCCAGCCTTTCAGGGGGCGCCTACAATGAGCAGTTCTTC. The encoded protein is CASLSGGAYNEQFF.

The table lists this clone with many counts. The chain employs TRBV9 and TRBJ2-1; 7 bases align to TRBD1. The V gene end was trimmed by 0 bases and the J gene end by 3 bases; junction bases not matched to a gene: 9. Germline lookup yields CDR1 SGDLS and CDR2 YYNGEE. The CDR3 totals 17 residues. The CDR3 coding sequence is TGTGCCAGCAGCGTAGCACGGCAGGGGGTAAACTACAATGAGCAGTTCTTC. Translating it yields CASSVARQGVNYNEQFF.

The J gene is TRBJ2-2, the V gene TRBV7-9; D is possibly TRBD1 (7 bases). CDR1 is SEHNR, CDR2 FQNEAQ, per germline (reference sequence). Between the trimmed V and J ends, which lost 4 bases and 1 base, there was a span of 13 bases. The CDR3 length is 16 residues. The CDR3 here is CASSSRRGRNTGELFF. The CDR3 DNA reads TGTGCCAGCAGCTCGAGGAGGGGGCGGAACACCGGGGAGCTGTTTTTT.

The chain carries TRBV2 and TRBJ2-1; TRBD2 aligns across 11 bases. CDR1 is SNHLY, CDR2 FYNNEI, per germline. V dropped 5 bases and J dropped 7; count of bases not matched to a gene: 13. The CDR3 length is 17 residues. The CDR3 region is CASSNTLAGGPQNEQFF. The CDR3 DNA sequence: TGTGCCAGCAGTAACACCTTAGCGGGAGGGCCGCAAAATGAGCAGTTCTTC.

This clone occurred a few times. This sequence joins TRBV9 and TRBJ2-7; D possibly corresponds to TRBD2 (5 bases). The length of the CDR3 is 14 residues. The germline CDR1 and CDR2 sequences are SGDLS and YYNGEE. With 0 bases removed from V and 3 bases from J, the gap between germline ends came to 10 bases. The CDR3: CASSVGGSGYEQYF. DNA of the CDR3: TGTGCCAGCAGCGTAGGAGGGAGCGGCTACGAGCAGTACTTC.

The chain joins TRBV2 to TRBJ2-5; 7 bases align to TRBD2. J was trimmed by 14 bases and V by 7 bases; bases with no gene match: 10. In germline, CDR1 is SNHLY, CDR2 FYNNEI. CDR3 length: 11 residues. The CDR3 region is CASKGGLGVYF. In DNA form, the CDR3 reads TGTGCCAGCAAGGGAGGACTAGGCGTCTACTTC.

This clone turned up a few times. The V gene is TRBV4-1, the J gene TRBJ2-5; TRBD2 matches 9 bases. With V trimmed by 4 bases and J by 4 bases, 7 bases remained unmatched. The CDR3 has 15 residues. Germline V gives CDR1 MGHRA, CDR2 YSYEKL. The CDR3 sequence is CASSLTRGGGETQYF. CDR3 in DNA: TGCGCCAGCAGCCTAACGCGCGGGGGGGGAGAGACCCAGTACTTC.

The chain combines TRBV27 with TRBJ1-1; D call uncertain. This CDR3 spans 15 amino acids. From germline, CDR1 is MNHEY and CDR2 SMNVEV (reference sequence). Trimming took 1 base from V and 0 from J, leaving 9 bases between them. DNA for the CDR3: TGTGCCAGCAGTTTATATCAGGCTATGAACACTGAAGCTTTCTTT. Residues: CASSLYQAMNTEAFF.

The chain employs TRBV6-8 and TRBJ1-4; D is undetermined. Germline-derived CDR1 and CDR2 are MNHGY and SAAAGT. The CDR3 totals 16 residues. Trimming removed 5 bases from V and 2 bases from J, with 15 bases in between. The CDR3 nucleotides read TGTGCCAGCAGTCAACCCTGCGGTCGGACTAATGAAAAACTGTTTTTT. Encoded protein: CASSQPCGRTNEKLFF.

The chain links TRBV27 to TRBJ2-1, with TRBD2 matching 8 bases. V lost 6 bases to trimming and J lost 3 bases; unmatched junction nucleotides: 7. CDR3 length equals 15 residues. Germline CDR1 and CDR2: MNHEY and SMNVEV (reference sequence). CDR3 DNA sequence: TGTGCCAGCAGAACGCGGGAGGTAGTCTACAATGAGCAGTTCTTC. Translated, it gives CASRTREVVYNEQFF.

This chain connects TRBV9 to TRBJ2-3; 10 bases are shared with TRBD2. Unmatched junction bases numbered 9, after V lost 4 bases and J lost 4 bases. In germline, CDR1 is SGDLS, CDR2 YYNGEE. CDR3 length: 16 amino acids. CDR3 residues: CASSIRAGGPADTQYF. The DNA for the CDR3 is TGTGCCAGCAGCATTAGAGCGGGAGGGCCAGCAGATACGCAGTATTTT.

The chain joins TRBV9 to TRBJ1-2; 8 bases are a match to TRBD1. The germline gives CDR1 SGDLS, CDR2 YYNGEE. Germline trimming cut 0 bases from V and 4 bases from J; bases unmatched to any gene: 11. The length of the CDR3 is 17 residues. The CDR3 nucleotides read TGTGCCAGCAGCGTAGCTGAGGCAGGGGGCGACATCTATGGCTACACCTTC. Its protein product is CASSVAEAGGDIYGYTF. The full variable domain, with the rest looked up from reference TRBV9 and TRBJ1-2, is DSGVTQTPKHLITATGQRVTLRCSPRSGDLSVYWYQQSLDQGLQFLIQYYNGEERAKGNILERFSAQQFPDLHSELNLSSLELGDSALYFCASSVAEAGGDIYGYTFGSGTRLTVV.

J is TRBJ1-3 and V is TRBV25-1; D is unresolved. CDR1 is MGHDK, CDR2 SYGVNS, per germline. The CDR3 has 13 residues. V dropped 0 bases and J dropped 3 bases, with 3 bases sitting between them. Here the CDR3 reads CASSEYRGNTIYF. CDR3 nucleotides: TGTGCCAGCAGTGAATACCGTGGAAACACCATATATTTT. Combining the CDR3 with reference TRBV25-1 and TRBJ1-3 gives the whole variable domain EADIYQTPRYLVIGTGKKITLECSQTMGHDKMYWYQQDPGMELHLIHYSYGVNSTEKGDLSSESTVSRIRTEHFPLTLESARPSHTSQYLCASSEYRGNTIYFGEGSWLTVV.

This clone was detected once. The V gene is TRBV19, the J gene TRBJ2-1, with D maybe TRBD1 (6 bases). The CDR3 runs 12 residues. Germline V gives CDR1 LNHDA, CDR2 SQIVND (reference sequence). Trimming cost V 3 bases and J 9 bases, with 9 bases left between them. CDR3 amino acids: CASSISRGEQFF. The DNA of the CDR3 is TGTGCCAGTAGTATTAGCAGGGGTGAGCAGTTCTTC.

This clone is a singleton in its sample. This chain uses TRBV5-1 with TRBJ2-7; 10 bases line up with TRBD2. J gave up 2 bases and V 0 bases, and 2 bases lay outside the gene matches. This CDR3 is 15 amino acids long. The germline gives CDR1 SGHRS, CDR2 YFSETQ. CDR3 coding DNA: TGCGCCAGCAGCTTGGCTCTAGCGGGGGCCTACGAGCAGTACTTC. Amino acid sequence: CASSLALAGAYEQYF.